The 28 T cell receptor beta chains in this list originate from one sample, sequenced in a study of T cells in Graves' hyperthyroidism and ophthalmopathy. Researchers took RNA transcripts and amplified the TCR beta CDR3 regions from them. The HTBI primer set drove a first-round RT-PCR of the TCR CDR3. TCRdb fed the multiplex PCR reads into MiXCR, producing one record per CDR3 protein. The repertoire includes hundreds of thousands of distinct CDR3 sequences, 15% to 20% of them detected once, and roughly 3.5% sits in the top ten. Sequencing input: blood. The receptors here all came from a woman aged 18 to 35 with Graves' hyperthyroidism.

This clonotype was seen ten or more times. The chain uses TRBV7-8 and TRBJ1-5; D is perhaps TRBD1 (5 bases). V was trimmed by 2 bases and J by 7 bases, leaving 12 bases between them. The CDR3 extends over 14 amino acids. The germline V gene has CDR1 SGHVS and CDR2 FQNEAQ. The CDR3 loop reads CASSLQGILQPQHF. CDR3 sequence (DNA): TGTGCCAGCAGCTTACAGGGAATTTTGCAGCCCCAGCATTTT.

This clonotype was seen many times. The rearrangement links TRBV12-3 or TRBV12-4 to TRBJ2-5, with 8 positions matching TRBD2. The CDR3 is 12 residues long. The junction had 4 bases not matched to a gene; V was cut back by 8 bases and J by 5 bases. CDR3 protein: CASGAGGETQYF. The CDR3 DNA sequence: TGTGCCAGCGGGGCGGGGGGCGAGACCCAGTACTTC.

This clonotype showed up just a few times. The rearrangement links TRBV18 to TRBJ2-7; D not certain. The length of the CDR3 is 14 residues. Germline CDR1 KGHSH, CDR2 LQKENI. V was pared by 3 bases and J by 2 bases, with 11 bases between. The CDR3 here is CASSPPGKTYEQYF. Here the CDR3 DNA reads TGTGCCAGCTCACCCCCCGGCAAAACCTACGAGCAGTACTTC.

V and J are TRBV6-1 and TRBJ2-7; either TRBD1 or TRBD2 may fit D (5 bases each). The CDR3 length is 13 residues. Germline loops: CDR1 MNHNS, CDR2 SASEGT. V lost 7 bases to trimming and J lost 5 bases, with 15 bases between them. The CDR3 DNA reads TGTGCCAGCACCAGGGACGTAAATAACGAGCAGTACTTC. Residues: CASTRDVNNEQYF.

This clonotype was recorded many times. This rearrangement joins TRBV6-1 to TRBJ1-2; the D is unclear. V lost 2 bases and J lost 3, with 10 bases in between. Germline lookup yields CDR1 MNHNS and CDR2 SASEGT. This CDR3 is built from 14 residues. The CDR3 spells CASSEIPPDYGYTF. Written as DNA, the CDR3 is TGTGCCAGCAGTGAAATCCCCCCAGACTATGGCTACACCTTC.

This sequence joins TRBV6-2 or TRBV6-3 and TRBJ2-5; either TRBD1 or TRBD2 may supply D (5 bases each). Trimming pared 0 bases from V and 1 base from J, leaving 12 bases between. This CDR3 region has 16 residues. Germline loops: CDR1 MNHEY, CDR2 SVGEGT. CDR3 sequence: CASSYSWGRSQETQYF. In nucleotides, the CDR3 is TGTGCCAGCAGTTACTCGTGGGGGAGAAGCCAAGAGACCCAGTACTTC.

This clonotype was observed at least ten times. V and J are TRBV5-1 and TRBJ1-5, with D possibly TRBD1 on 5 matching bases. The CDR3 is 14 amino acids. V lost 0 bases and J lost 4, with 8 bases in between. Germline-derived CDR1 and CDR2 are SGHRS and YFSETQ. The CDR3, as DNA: TGCGCCAGCAGCTTGGGACAGCCAAATCAGCCCCAGCATTTT. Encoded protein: CASSLGQPNQPQHF.

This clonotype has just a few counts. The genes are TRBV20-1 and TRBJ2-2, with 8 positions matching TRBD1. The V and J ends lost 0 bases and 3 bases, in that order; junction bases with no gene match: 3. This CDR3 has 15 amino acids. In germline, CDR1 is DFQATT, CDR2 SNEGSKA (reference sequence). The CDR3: CSARDPGGYTGELFF. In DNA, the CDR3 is TGCAGTGCTAGAGATCCAGGGGGCTACACCGGGGAGCTGTTTTTT.

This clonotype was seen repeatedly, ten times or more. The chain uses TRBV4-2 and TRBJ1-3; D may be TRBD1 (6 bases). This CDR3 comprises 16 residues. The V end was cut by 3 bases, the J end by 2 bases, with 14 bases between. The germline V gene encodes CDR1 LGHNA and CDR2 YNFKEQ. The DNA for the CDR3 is TGTGCCAGCAGCCAGTTACAGGGAGTCCCTGGAAACACCATATATTTT. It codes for CASSQLQGVPGNTIYF.

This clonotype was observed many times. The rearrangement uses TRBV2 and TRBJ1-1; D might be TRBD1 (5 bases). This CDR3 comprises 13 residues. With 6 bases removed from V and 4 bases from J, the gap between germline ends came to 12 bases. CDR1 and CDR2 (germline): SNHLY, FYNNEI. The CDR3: CASRPGRGTEAFF. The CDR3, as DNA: TGTGCCAGCAGGCCAGGGAGAGGCACTGAAGCTTTCTTT. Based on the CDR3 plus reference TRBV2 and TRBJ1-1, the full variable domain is EPEVTQTPSHQVTQMGQEVILRCVPISNHLYFYWYRQILGQKVEFLVSFYNNEISEKSEIFDDQFSVERPDGSNFTLKIRSTKLEDSAMYFCASRPGRGTEAFFGQGTRLTVV.

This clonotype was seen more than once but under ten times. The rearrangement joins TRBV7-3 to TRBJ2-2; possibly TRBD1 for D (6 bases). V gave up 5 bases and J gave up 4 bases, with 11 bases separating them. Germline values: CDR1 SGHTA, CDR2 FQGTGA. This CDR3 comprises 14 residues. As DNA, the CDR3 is TGTGCCAGCAGCCCCGCCAGGGGCACCGGGGAGCTGTTTTTT. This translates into CASSPARGTGELFF.

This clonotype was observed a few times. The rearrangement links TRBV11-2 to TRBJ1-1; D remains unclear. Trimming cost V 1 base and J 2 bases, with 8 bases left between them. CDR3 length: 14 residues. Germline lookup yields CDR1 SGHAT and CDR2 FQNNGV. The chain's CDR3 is CASSLVVYNTEAFF. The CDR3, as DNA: TGTGCCAGCAGCTTAGTGGTTTATAACACTGAAGCTTTCTTT.

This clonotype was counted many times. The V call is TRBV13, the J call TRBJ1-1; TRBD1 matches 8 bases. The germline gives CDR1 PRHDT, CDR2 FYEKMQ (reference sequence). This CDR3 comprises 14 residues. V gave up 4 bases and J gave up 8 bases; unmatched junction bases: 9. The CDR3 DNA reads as TGTGCCAGCAGCTCCCCTTCGGGGGACAGGGAAGCTTTCTTT. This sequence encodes CASSSPSGDREAFF.

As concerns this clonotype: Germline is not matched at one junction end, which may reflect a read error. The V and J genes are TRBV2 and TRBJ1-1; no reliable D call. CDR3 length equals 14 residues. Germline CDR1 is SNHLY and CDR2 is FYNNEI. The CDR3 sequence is CASRAGLMYTDAFF. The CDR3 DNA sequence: TGTGCCAGCAGGGCAGGCCTTATGTACACTGATGCTTTCTTT.

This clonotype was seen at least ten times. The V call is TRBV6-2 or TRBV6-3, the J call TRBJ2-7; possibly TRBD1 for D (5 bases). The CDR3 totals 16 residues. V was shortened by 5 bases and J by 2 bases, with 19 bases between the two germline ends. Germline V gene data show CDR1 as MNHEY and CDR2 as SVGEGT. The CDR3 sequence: CASSTSTQGIPYEQYF. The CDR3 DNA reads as TGTGCCAGCAGTACTTCCACCCAGGGAATACCCTACGAGCAGTACTTC.

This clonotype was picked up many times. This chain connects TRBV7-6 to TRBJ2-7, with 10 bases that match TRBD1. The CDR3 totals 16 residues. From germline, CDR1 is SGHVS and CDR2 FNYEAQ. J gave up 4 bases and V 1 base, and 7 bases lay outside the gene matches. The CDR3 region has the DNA TGTGCCAGCAGCTTAGAGGACAGGGGGTTTTCGTACGAGCAGTACTTC. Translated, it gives CASSLEDRGFSYEQYF.

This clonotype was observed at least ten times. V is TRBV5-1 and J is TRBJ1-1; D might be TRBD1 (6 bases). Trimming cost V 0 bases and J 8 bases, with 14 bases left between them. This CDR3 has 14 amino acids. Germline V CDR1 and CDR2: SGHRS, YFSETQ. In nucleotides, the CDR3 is TGCGCCAGCAGCTTGGTTTCAGGGGCCGGGGAAGCTTTCTTT. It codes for CASSLVSGAGEAFF.

The CDR3 nucleotides are TGTGCCATCCCGGCGGACGACTATGGCTACACCTTC. Amino acid sequence: CAIPADDYGYTF. The genes are TRBV12-3 or TRBV12-4 and TRBJ1-2; unclear D gene. The CDR3 is 12 residues long. Trimming left V 10 bases short and J 3 bases short, with 12 bases between.

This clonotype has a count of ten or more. This CDR3 reads CASRLMGRKKQETQYF. The CDR3 bases are TGTGCCAGCAGATTAATGGGACGGAAAAAACAAGAGACCCAGTACTTC. The gene calls are TRBV28 and TRBJ2-5; D assignment may be TRBD1 or TRBD2 (5 bases each). V lost 6 bases and J 2 bases, leaving 19 bases between the germline ends. This CDR3 comprises 16 residues. Germline V gene sequence: CDR1 MDHEN, CDR2 SYDVKM.

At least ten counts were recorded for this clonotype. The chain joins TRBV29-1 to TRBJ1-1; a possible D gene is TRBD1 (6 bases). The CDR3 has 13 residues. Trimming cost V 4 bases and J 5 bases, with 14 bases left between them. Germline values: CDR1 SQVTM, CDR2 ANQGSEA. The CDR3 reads CSVAGGRGTEAFF. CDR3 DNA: TGCAGCGTTGCGGGGGGGCGAGGAACTGAAGCTTTCTTT.

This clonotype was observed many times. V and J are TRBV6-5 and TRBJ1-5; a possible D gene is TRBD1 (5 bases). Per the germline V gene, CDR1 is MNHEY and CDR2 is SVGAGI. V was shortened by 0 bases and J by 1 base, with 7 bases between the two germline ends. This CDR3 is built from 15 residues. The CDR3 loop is CASSYSYRSNQPQHF. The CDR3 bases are TGTGCCAGCAGTTACTCATACAGGAGCAATCAGCCCCAGCATTTT.

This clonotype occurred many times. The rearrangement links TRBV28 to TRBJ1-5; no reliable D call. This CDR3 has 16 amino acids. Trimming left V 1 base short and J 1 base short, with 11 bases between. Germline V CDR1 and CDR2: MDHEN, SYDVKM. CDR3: CASSLLGRTSNQPQHF. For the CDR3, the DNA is TGTGCCAGCAGTTTATTAGGTCGGACCAGCAATCAGCCCCAGCATTTT.

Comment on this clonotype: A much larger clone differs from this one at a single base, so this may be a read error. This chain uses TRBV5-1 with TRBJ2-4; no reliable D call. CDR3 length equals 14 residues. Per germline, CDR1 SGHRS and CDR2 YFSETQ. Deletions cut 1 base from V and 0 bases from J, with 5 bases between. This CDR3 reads CASSLSVAKNIQYF. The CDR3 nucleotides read TGCGCCAGCAGCTTGTCGGTAGCCAAAAACATTCAGTACTTC.

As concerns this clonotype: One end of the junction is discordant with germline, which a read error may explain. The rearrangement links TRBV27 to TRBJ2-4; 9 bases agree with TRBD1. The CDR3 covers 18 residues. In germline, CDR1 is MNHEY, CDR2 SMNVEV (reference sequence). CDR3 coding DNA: TGTGCCAGCAGTTCCACGGGACAGGGTTGGGTAGCCAAAAACATTAAGTACTTC. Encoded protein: CASSSTGQGWVAKNIKYF.

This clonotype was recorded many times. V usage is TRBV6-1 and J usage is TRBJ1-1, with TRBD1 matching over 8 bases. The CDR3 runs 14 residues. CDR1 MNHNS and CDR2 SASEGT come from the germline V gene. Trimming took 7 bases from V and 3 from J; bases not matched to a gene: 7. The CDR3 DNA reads TGTGCCAGCACCTGGGACAGGAGGGACACTGAAGCTTTCTTT. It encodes CASTWDRRDTEAFF.

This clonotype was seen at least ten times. CDR3 in DNA: TGTGCCAGCAGTGGTGCAGAGAATTCACCCCTCCACTTT. Residues: CASSGAENSPLHF. The rearrangement uses TRBV6-1 and TRBJ1-6, with D unclear. Germline V gene lookup returns CDR1 MNHNS and CDR2 SASEGT. Trimming removed 4 bases at V and 7 bases at J, with 8 bases between. The CDR3 extends over 13 amino acids.

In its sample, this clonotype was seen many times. The chain's CDR3 is CASSLAGQHTEAFF. The CDR3 nucleotides are TGTGCCAGCAGCTTGGCAGGCCAACATACTGAAGCTTTCTTT. The chain recombines TRBV11-2 with TRBJ1-1; no definite D call. V was shortened by 3 bases and J by 5 bases, with 13 bases between the two germline ends. CDR3 length equals 14 residues. In germline, CDR1 is SGHAT, CDR2 FQNNGV.

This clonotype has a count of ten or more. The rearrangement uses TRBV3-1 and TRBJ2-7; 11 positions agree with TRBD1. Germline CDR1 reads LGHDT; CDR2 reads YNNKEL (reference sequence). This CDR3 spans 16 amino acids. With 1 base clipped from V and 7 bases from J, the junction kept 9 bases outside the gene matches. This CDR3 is CASSQVVGQGAGEQYF. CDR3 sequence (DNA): TGTGCCAGCAGCCAAGTTGTAGGACAGGGGGCTGGGGAGCAGTACTTC.